This is a list of T cell receptor beta chains from one sample in a study of T cell repertoires in cytomegalovirus infection. TCRdb used MiXCR to reprocess the reads, holding one entry per CDR3 protein. The profile shows fewer than 250,000 distinct CDR3 sequences, approximately 24% of them singletons. Sequenced input: CD8+ T cells from PBMCs. The receptors were gathered from a human donor in good health (CMV status not recorded). Some clones in this sample may be carry-over from other donors' samples. Each CDR3 is given with its conserved first and last residue. Each record gives: V gene, J gene, clone size, D gene, CDR3 protein, CDR3 DNA. The D gene is left open where the match is weak. Not all rows give a size; the values are once, few, many and, for expanded clones, a class.

V: TRBV20-1; J: TRBJ2-3; size: many; D: .; CDR3: CSARSLDASTDTQYF; DNA: TGCAGTGCTAGATCACTGGACGCTAGCACAGATACGCAGTATTTT
V: TRBV9; J: TRBJ1-2; size: .; D: TRBD1; CDR3: CASSGGQGVGYTF; DNA: TGTGCCAGCAGCGGGGGACAGGGGGTTGGCTACACCTTC
V: TRBV19; J: TRBJ2-7; size: many; D: .; CDR3: CASSPGNYEQYF; DNA: TGTGCCAGTAGCCCCGGCAACTACGAGCAGTACTTC
V: TRBV18; J: TRBJ2-5; size: .; D: .; CDR3: CASSPRDPLQETQYF; DNA: TGTGCCAGCTCACCAAGGGACCCACTCCAAGAGACCCAGTACTTC
V: TRBV5-1; J: TRBJ2-3; size: .; D: .; CDR3: CASSLLGQGDTQYF; DNA: TGCGCCAGCAGCTTACTGGGCCAGGGAGATACGCAGTATTTT
V: TRBV24-1; J: TRBJ2-1; size: .; D: .; CDR3: CATSDEGTHYNEQFF; DNA: TGTGCCACCAGTGATGAGGGTACACACTACAATGAGCAGTTCTTC
V: TRBV20-1; J: TRBJ1-1; size: few; D: TRBD1; CDR3: CSARLFRGLAEAEAFF; DNA: TGCAGTGCTAGATTGTTCAGGGGGCTGGCCGAGGCTGAAGCTTTCTTT
V: TRBV9; J: TRBJ2-4; size: few; D: .; CDR3: CASSEDRGKNIQYF; DNA: TGTGCCAGCAGTGAAGACCGAGGCAAAAACATTCAGTACTTC
V: TRBV7-9; J: TRBJ1-1; size: few; D: .; CDR3: CASSQWEGRHTEAFF; DNA: TGTGCCAGCAGCCAGTGGGAGGGGCGGCACACTGAAGCTTTCTTT
V: TRBV7-8; J: TRBJ1-1; size: many; D: .; CDR3: CASSEPGGGGNTEAFF; DNA: TGTGCCAGCAGCGAGCCCGGAGGAGGCGGGAACACTGAAGCTTTCTTT
V: TRBV7-6; J: TRBJ2-7; size: .; D: TRBD2; CDR3: CASSWASGASYEQYF; DNA: TGTGCCAGCAGCTGGGCTAGCGGGGCATCCTACGAGCAGTACTTC
V: TRBV7-8; J: TRBJ2-5; size: once; D: TRBD2; CDR3: CASSFWGGGKETQYF; DNA: TGTGCCAGCAGCTTTTGGGGGGGGGGAAAGGAGACCCAGTACTTC
V: TRBV7-9; J: TRBJ2-7; size: .; D: .; CDR3: CASGSSYEQYF; DNA: TGTGCCAGCGGCAGCTCCTACGAGCAGTACTTC
V: TRBV6-5; J: TRBJ2-1; size: few; D: .; CDR3: CASSYGGGAHNEQFF; DNA: TGTGCCAGCAGTTACGGAGGGGGGGCCCACAATGAGCAGTTCTTC
V: TRBV7-8; J: TRBJ1-6; size: .; D: TRBD1; CDR3: CASSLEGQGFSPLHF; DNA: TGTGCCAGCAGCTTAGAGGGACAGGGGTTTTCACCCCTCCACTTT
V: TRBV14; J: TRBJ2-3; size: .; D: .; CDR3: CASSPLEQGAIADTQYF; DNA: TGTGCCAGCAGCCCCCTCGAACAGGGAGCAATCGCAGATACGCAGTATTTT
V: TRBV2; J: TRBJ1-2; size: many; D: .; CDR3: CASSEDGYTF; DNA: TGTGCCAGCAGTGAGGATGGCTACACCTTC
V: TRBV25-1; J: TRBJ2-3; size: many; D: TRBD1; CDR3: CASSGQGKDTQYF; DNA: TGTGCCAGCAGTGGACAGGGTAAAGATACGCAGTATTTT
V: TRBV28; J: TRBJ2-5; size: few; D: TRBD1; CDR3: CASSARTGGVETQYF; DNA: TGTGCCAGCAGTGCGAGGACAGGGGGCGTGGAGACCCAGTACTTC
V: TRBV7-2; J: TRBJ2-3; size: many; D: .; CDR3: CASSPRILATRTDTQYF; DNA: TGTGCCAGCAGCCCCCGAATCCTAGCGACACGCACAGATACGCAGTATTTT
V: TRBV7-6; J: TRBJ2-5; size: many; D: .; CDR3: CASSRHPGPDQETQYF; DNA: TGTGCCAGCAGCCGACATCCGGGACCTGACCAAGAGACCCAGTACTTC
V: TRBV7-9; J: TRBJ2-6; size: few; D: .; CDR3: CASSIMGSGANVLTF; DNA: TGTGCCAGCAGCATTATGGGCTCTGGGGCCAACGTCCTGACTTTC
V: TRBV7-9; J: TRBJ2-1; size: .; D: .; CDR3: CASSFTYNEQFF; DNA: TGTGCCAGCAGCTTCACTTACAATGAGCAGTTCTTC
V: TRBV2; J: TRBJ2-1; size: few; D: TRBD2; CDR3: CASSESVAGSYNEQFF; DNA: TGTGCCAGCAGTGAAAGTGTAGCGGGAAGCTACAATGAGCAGTTCTTC
V: TRBV7-3; J: TRBJ2-3; size: many; D: .; CDR3: CASSYSGGGSDTQYF; DNA: TGTGCCAGCAGCTACTCTGGGGGCGGGTCAGATACGCAGTATTTT
V: TRBV19; J: TRBJ1-1; size: few; D: TRBD1; CDR3: CASSGQGMNTEAFF; DNA: TGTGCCAGTAGTGGACAGGGAATGAACACTGAAGCTTTCTTT
V: TRBV20-1; J: TRBJ2-1; size: .; D: .; CDR3: CSVNAAVLSYNEQFF; DNA: TGCAGTGTCAACGCAGCTGTGCTCTCCTACAATGAGCAGTTCTTC
V: TRBV19; J: TRBJ2-3; size: .; D: .; CDR3: CASSILVTDTQYF; DNA: TGTGCCAGTAGTATACTGGTCACAGATACGCAGTATTTT
V: TRBV5-1; J: TRBJ1-1; size: .; D: TRBD1; CDR3: CASSLRQGRTTEAFF; DNA: TGCGCCAGCAGCTTGAGACAGGGGCGGACCACTGAAGCTTTCTTT
V: TRBV7-6; J: TRBJ1-1; size: many; D: TRBD1; CDR3: CASSYSGGVYEEAFF; DNA: TGTGCCAGCAGCTACTCAGGGGGAGTTTACGAGGAAGCTTTCTTT
V: TRBV5-6; J: TRBJ2-7; size: many; D: TRBD1; CDR3: CASSLGWGTGPKGGQYF; DNA: TGTGCCAGCAGCTTAGGATGGGGGACAGGGCCCAAGGGTGGGCAGTACTTC
V: TRBV7-2; J: TRBJ1-4; size: many; D: .; CDR3: CASSLSLTNEKLFF; DNA: TGTGCCAGCAGCTTAAGCCTGACAAATGAAAAACTGTTTTTT
V: TRBV2; J: TRBJ1-1; size: .; D: .; CDR3: CASKGMAEAFF; DNA: TGTGCCAGTAAGGGTATGGCTGAAGCTTTCTTT